This TCR beta chain was captured in a study of PD-1 blockade in classical Hodgkin lymphoma. Repertoires were generated with immunoSEQ multiplex PCR, while TCRdb's copy carries only in-frame clones and drops some. Counted here are fewer than 8,500 clones, approximately 86% occurring once; the ten biggest clones make up 1.5%. The CDR3 is 14 residues long. V lost 3 bases to trimming and J lost 1 base, with 9 bases between them. From germline, CDR1 is SGHTA and CDR2 FQGNSA. Time point noted: cycle 4 day 1 (C4D1), after six to seven weeks of nivolumab. All the patients suffered relapse after autologous stem cell transplantation, and brentuximab vedotin exposure differed. Thawed PBMCs underwent magnetic negative selection to yield purified CD4+ T cells.

The J gene is TRBJ1-1, the V gene TRBV7-2; D not resolved. The input for sequencing was CD4+ T cells from blood, taken before the fourth cycle of nivolumab. The clonotype originates from a human donor with classical Hodgkin lymphoma. The CDR3 reads CASSFVRGNTEAFF. Here the CDR3 DNA reads TGTGCCAGCAGCTTCGTACGTGGGAACACTGAAGCTTTCTTT.